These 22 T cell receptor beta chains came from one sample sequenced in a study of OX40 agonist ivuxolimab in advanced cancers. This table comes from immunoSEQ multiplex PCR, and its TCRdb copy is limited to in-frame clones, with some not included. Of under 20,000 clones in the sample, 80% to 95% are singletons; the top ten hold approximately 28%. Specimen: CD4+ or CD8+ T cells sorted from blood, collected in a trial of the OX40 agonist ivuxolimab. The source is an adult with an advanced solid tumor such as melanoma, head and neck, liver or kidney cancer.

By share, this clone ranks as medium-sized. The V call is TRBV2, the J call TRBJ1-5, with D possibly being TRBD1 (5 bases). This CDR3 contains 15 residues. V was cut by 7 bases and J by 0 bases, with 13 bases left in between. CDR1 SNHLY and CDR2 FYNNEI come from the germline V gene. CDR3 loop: CASNDDSYSNQPQHF. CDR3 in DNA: TGTGCCAGCAATGACGACAGCTATAGCAATCAGCCCCAGCATTTT.

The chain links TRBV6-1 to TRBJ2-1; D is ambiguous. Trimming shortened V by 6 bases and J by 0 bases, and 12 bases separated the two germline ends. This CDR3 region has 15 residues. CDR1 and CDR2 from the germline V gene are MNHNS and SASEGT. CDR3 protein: CASRLDQSSYNEQFF. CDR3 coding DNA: TGTGCCAGCAGATTGGACCAGAGCTCCTACAATGAGCAGTTCTTC.

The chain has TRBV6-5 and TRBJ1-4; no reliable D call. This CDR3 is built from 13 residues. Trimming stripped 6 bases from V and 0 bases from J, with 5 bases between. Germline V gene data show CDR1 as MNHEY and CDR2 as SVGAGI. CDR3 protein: CASSRATNEKLFF. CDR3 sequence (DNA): TGTGCCAGCAGCCGGGCAACTAATGAAAAACTGTTTTTT.

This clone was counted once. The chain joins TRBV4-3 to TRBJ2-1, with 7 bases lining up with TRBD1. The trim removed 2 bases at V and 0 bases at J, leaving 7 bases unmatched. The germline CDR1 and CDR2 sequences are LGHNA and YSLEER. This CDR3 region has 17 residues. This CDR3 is CASSQTDRSHSYNEQFF. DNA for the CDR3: TGCGCCAGCAGCCAAACGGACAGGTCCCACTCCTACAATGAGCAGTTCTTC.

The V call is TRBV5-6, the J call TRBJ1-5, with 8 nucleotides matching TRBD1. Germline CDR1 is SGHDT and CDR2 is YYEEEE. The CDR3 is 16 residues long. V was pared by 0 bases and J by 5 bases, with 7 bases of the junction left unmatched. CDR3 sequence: CASSLEAGGIHQPQHF. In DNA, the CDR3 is TGTGCCAGCAGCTTGGAGGCAGGGGGCATCCATCAGCCCCAGCATTTT.

In DNA form, the CDR3 reads TGTGCCAGTCAAGACAGGAGCTCCTACAATGAGCAGTTCTTC. This encodes CASQDRSSYNEQFF. This chain joins TRBV19 and TRBJ2-1, with D perhaps TRBD1 (6 bases). This CDR3 region has 14 residues. Per the germline V gene, CDR1 is LNHDA and CDR2 is SQIVND (reference sequence). Trimming cost V 8 bases and J 0 bases, with 11 bases left between them.

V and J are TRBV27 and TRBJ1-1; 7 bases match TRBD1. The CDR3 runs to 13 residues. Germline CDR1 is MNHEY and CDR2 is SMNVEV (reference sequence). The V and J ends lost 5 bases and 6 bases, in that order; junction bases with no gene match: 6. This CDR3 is CASSTGVGSEAFF. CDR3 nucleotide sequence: TGTGCCAGCAGTACAGGGGTTGGCTCTGAAGCTTTCTTT.

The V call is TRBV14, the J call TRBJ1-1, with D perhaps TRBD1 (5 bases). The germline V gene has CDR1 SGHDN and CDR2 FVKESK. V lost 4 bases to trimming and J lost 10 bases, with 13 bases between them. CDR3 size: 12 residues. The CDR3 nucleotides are TGTGCCAGCAGCCCGGGAGGGGTGTCAGCTTTCTTT. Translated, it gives CASSPGGVSAFF.

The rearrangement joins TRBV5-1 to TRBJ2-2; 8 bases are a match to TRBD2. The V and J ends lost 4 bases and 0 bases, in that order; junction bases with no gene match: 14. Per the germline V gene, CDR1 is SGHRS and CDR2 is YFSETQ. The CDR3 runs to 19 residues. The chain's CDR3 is CASSPRTSQTIPNTGELFF. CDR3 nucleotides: TGCGCCAGCAGCCCCCGGACTAGCCAGACCATTCCGAACACCGGGGAGCTGTTTTTT.

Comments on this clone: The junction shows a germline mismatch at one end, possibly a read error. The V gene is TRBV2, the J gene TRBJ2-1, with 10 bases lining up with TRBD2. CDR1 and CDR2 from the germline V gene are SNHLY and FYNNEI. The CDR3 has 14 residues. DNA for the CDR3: TGTGCCAGCAGGGAAGCGGGAGGGGTCAATGAGCAGTTCTTC. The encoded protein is CASREAGGVNEQFF.

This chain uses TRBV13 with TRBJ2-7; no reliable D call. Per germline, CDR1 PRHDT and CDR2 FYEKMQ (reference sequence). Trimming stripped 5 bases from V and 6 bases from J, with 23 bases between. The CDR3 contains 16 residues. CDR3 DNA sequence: TGTGCCAGCAGCCGACCGGGCGTCCTCCCTCTTAGCGAGCAGTACTTC. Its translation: CASSRPGVLPLSEQYF.

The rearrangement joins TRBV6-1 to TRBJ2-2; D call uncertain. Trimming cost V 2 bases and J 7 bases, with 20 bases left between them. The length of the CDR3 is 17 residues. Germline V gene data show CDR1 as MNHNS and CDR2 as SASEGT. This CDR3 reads CASSEWIPRPDGGELFF. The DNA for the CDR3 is TGTGCCAGCAGTGAATGGATTCCTAGACCCGATGGCGGGGAGCTGTTTTTT.

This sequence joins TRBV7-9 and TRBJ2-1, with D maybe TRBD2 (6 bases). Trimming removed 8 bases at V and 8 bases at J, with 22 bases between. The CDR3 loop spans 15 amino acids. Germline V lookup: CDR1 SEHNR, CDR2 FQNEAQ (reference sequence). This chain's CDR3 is CASGEPFGGADEQFF. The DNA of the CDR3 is TGTGCCAGCGGTGAACCTTTCGGAGGGGCCGATGAGCAGTTCTTC.

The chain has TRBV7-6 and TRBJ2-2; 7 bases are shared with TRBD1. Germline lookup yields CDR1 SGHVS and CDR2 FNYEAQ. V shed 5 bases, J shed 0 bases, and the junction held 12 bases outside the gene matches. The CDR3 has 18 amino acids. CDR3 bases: TGTGCCAGCAGCCCACTTACGGTCGACAGGGCGAACACCGGGGAGCTGTTTTTT. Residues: CASSPLTVDRANTGELFF.

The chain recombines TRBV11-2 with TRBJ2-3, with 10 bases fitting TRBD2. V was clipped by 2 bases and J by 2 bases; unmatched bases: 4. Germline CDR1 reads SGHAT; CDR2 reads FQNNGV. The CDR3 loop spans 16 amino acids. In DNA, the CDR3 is TGTGCCAGCAGCTTAATAGGGACTAGCGTCACAGATACGCAGTATTTT. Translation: CASSLIGTSVTDTQYF. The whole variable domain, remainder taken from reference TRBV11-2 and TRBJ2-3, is EAGVAQSPRYKIIEKRQSVAFWCNPISGHATLYWYQQILGQGPKLLIQFQNNGVVDDSQLPKDRFSAERLKGVDSTLKIQPAKLEDSAVYLCASSLIGTSVTDTQYFGPGTRLTVL.

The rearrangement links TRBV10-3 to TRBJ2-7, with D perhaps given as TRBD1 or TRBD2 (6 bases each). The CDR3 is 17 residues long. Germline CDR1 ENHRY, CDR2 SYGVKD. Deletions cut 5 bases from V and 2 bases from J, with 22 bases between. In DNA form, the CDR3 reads TGTGCCATCAGTTTCCCCGATGGAGGGGGGAACGCCTACGAGCAGTACTTC. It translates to CAISFPDGGGNAYEQYF.

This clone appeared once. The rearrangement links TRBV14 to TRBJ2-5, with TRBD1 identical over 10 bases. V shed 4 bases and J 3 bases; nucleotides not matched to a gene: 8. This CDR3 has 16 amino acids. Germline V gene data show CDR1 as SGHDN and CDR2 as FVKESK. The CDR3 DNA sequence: TGTGCCAGCAGCCTCCGACTCGGGACAGGGGAAGAGACCCAGTACTTC. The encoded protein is CASSLRLGTGEETQYF.

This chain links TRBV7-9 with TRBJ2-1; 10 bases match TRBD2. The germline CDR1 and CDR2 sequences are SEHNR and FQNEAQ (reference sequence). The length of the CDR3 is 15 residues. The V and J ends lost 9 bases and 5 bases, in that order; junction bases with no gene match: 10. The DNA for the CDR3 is TGTGCCAGAGCCGAAGCGGGAGGGCCCCACAATGAGCAGTTCTTC. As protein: CARAEAGGPHNEQFF. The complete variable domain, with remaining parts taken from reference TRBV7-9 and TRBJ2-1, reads DTGVSQNPRHKITKRGQNVTFRCDPISEHNRLYWYRQTLGQGPEFLTYFQNEAQLEKSRLLSDRFSAERPKGSFSTLEIQRTEQGDSAMYLCARAEAGGPHNEQFFGPGTRLTVL.

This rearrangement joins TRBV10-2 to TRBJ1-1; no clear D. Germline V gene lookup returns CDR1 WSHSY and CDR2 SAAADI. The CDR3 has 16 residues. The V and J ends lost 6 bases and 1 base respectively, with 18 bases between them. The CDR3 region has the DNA TGCGCCAGCAGCGCCTCCTATCGGCCAGGGAACACTGAAGCTTTCTTT. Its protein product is CASSASYRPGNTEAFF.

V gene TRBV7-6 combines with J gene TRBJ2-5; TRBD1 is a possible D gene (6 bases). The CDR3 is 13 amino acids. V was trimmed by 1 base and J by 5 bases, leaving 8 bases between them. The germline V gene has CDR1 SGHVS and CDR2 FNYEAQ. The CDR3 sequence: CASSLDREETQYF. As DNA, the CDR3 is TGTGCCAGCAGCTTAGACAGGGAGGAGACCCAGTACTTC.

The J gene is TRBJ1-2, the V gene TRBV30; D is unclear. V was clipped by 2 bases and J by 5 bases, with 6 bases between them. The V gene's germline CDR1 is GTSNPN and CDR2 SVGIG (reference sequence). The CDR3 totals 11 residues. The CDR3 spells CAWSSWYGYTF. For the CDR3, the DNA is TGTGCCTGGAGTTCCTGGTATGGCTACACCTTC.

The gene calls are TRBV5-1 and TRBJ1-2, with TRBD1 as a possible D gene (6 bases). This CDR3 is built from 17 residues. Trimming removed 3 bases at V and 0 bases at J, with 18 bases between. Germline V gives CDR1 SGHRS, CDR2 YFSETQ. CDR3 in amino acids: CASSSYEGGVPNYGYTF. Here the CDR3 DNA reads TGCGCCAGCAGCTCGTATGAGGGGGGCGTTCCTAACTATGGCTACACCTTC.